The 11 T cell receptor beta chains listed next were all sequenced from one sample in a study of OX40 agonist ivuxolimab in advanced cancers. The data were produced by immunoSEQ multiplex PCR, yet TCRdb's version contains in-frame clones alone and is incomplete. The data contain tens of thousands of clones, 83% of them singletons. This specimen consisted of CD4+ or CD8+ T cells sorted from blood, obtained in a trial of the OX40 agonist ivuxolimab. These receptors originate from an adult with an advanced solid tumor such as melanoma, head and neck, liver or kidney cancer.

Of note for this clone: The junction differs from germline at one of its ends, possibly a read error. The CDR3 DNA sequence: TGTGCCAGCTCACCACCGAGGACTAGCGGGAGTCAAGTGACCCAGTACTTC. Translating gives CASSPPRTSGSQVTQYF. This chain uses TRBV18 with TRBJ2-5, with TRBD2 matching over 13 bases. The germline V gene encodes CDR1 KGHSH and CDR2 LQKENI. The length of the CDR3 is 17 residues. Combining the CDR3 with reference TRBV18 and TRBJ2-5 gives the whole variable domain NAGVMQNPRHLVRRRGQEARLRCSPMKGHSHVYWYRQLPEEGLKFMVYLQKENIIDESGMPKERFSAEFPKEGPSILRIQQVVRGDSAAYFCASSPPRTSGSQVTQYFGPGTRLLVL.

The genes are TRBV28 and TRBJ2-7; D is possibly TRBD2 (5 bases). V was cut by 6 bases and J by 3 bases, with 9 bases left in between. Germline loops: CDR1 MDHEN, CDR2 SYDVKM. This CDR3 contains 12 residues. CDR3 loop: CASRIGSYEQYF. The CDR3 coding sequence is TGTGCCAGCAGAATAGGGAGCTACGAGCAGTACTTC.

For this clone: At the DNA level, this CDR3 is encoded by other sequences in the same sample as well. The gene calls are TRBV5-1 and TRBJ1-4, with D uncertain. Germline lookup yields CDR1 SGHRS and CDR2 YFSETQ. The CDR3 is made up of 14 amino acids. V was cut by 2 bases and J by 0 bases, with 5 bases left in between. The CDR3 bases are TGCGCCAGCAGCTTAGCGGCAACTAATGAAAAACTGTTTTTT. Its protein product is CASSLAATNEKLFF.

This chain connects TRBV6-5 to TRBJ2-7; the D is unclear. Trimming removed 5 bases from V and 6 bases from J, with 14 bases in between. Germline V CDR1 and CDR2: MNHEY, SVGAGI. The CDR3 extends over 13 amino acids. CDR3 DNA sequence: TGTGCCAGCAGTGATTTCAGGTCGGGCGAGCAGTACTTC. Translation gives CASSDFRSGEQYF.

The chain carries TRBV2 and TRBJ2-1; D call uncertain. Germline V lookup: CDR1 SNHLY, CDR2 FYNNEI. The length of the CDR3 is 12 residues. The V gene lost 6 bases and the J gene lost 9 bases, with 12 bases spanning the gap. The DNA of the CDR3 is TGTGCCAGCAGCGAGGTAGCTCCTGAGCAGTTCTTC. It encodes CASSEVAPEQFF. The variable domain in full, completed from reference TRBV2 and TRBJ2-1, reads EPEVTQTPSHQVTQMGQEVILRCVPISNHLYFYWYRQILGQKVEFLVSFYNNEISEKSEIFDDQFSVERPDGSNFTLKIRSTKLEDSAMYFCASSEVAPEQFFGPGTRLTVL.

The chain links TRBV2 to TRBJ1-6; possibly TRBD1 for D (6 bases). CDR1 is SNHLY, CDR2 FYNNEI, per germline. The CDR3 runs 15 residues. Trimming took off 6 bases at V and 7 bases at J, with 16 bases between the two ends. CDR3 region: CASSRGQPTNSPLHF. The CDR3 bases are TGTGCCAGCAGCCGGGGGCAGCCAACCAATTCACCCCTCCACTTT.

This sequence joins TRBV6-5 and TRBJ2-7; D unresolved. This CDR3 spans 12 amino acids. Germline values: CDR1 MNHEY, CDR2 SVGAGI. The ends were cut back, 8 bases at V and 2 bases at J, with 10 bases in the middle. The CDR3 region has the DNA TGTGCCAGCCGCTCTGGGCCCTACGAGCAGTACTTC. Its translation: CASRSGPYEQYF.

There are a few counts of this clone. V and J are TRBV6-5 and TRBJ1-5; D possibly corresponds to TRBD1 (6 bases). This CDR3 spans 13 amino acids. Germline V gene sequence: CDR1 MNHEY, CDR2 SVGAGI. Trimming took off 6 bases at V and 7 bases at J, with 13 bases between the two ends. The CDR3 nucleotides are TGTGCCAGCAGGGGGGGTCAGGGGCAGCCCCAGCATTTT. Translating it yields CASRGGQGQPQHF.

The chain combines TRBV15 with TRBJ2-3, with D tentatively TRBD1 or TRBD2 (5 bases each). The CDR3 is 13 amino acids. The ends were cut back, 8 bases at V and 2 bases at J, with 11 bases in the middle. The germline V gene has CDR1 LNHNV and CDR2 YYDKDF (reference sequence). CDR3 in DNA: TGTGCCACCGGGACGACCTCCACAGATACGCAGTATTTT. Encoded protein: CATGTTSTDTQYF.

The chain has TRBV13 and TRBJ2-7; the D call may be TRBD1 or TRBD2 (5 bases each). Trimming pared 5 bases from V and 4 bases from J, leaving 21 bases between. This CDR3 region has 16 residues. In germline, CDR1 is PRHDT, CDR2 FYEKMQ (reference sequence). The CDR3 nucleotides read TGTGCCAGCAGCGACGGTTGGGGGTCAGGCAATTACGAGCAGTACTTC. Translated, it gives CASSDGWGSGNYEQYF.

The V call is TRBV15, the J call TRBJ2-7, with D possibly TRBD2 on 7 matching bases. Trimming cost V 0 bases and J 11 bases, with 14 bases left between them. The CDR3 runs 13 residues. CDR1 is LNHNV and CDR2 is YYDKDF in the germline V gene (reference sequence). This CDR3 reads CATSRDPGEGEYF. The DNA of the CDR3 is TGTGCCACCAGCAGAGACCCAGGGGAGGGGGAGTACTTC.